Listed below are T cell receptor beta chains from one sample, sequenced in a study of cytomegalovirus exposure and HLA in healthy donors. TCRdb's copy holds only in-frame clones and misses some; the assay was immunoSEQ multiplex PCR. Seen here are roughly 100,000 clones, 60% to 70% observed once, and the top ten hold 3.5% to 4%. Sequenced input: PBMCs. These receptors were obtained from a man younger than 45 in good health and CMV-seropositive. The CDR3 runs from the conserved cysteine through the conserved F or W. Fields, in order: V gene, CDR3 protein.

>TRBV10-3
CASKDNNSPLHF
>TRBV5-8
CASSPWRGGNNEQFF
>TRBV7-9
CASSLVQVDSPLHF
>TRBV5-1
CASSGGVGLAGSEQYF
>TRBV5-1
CASRGGSGDTQYF
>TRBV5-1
CASSLETGGGVGNEQFF
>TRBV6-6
CASSYSQGAGYGYTF
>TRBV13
CASTSGTANSPLHF
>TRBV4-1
CASSQGTGGFEQFF
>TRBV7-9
CASSNPGQEPNEKLFF
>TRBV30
CAWSGQFNSPLHF
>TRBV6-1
CASMRAIDSYNEQFF
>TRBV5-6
CASGGAGGAKNIQYF
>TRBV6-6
CASSFGTLTPFF
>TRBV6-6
CASSFSSGAVTGREFF
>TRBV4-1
CASSRTFLPGQGFGYTF
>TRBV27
CAILLASPNQPQHF
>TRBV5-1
CASSLDGGDYNEQFF
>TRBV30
CAWSAWGTGGSNQPQHF
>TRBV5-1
CASSFLGGIYGYTF
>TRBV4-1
CASSRGQNTGELFF
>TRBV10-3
CAISGPQTSGGTDTQYF
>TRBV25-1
CASRFFGTEAFF
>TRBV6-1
CASSGPGTVSFYEQYF
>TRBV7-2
CASSLGSSGADQPQHF
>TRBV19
CASSSLPPTGEKNEQYF
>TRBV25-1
CASSENRDRVNYGYTF